The 10 T cell receptor beta chains listed next were all sequenced from one sample in a study of response to subunit inactivated influenza vaccine. A single record per CDR3 protein comes from TCRdb applying MiXCR to the RT-PCR reads. The repertoire holds around 520,000 distinct CDR3 sequences, with about 10% as singletons. The sample was PBMCs from blood, taken on the day of vaccination. These receptors came from a man aged 50 or older who received an inactivated influenza vaccine.

This clonotype has a handful of counts. This sequence joins TRBV7-2 and TRBJ2-1, with 7 bases aligning to TRBD2. Germline CDR1 reads SGHTA; CDR2 reads FQGNSA. The CDR3 loop spans 15 amino acids. V gave up 0 bases and J gave up 9 bases; unmatched junction bases: 8. As DNA, the CDR3 is TGTGCCAGCAGCTTAGCGTGGGGAGGGTACGGTGAGCAGTTCTTC. Protein product: CASSLAWGGYGEQFF.

The rearrangement links TRBV20-1 to TRBJ2-3; 9 positions agree with TRBD1. This CDR3 comprises 15 residues. Trimming at V came to 5 bases and at J to 6 bases, leaving 12 bases not matched to a gene. The germline CDR1 and CDR2 sequences are DFQATT and SNEGSKA (reference sequence). CDR3 sequence reads: CSAPRDRVRRDTQYF. CDR3 bases: TGCAGTGCTCCCCGGGACAGGGTTAGAAGGGATACGCAGTATTTT.

The rearrangement links TRBV7-6 to TRBJ1-1; D unresolved. The CDR3 totals 15 residues. The germline V gene encodes CDR1 SGHVS and CDR2 FNYEAQ. V lost 1 base and J 1 base, leaving 10 bases between the germline ends. CDR3 coding DNA: TGTGCCAGCAGCTTAGGACATCGAAAGAACACTGAAGCTTTCTTT. It specifies CASSLGHRKNTEAFF.

This clonotype occurred a few times. The chain links TRBV10-2 to TRBJ2-3; tentatively, D is TRBD1 (6 bases). Trimming stripped 7 bases from V and 3 bases from J, with 14 bases between. The germline V gene has CDR1 WSHSY and CDR2 SAAADI. The CDR3 is 14 amino acids. CDR3 coding DNA: TGCGCCAGCAAGGGGCCACAGGGAACAGATACGCAGTATTTT. Amino acid sequence: CASKGPQGTDTQYF.

This clonotype was seen a handful of times. The genes are TRBV27 and TRBJ2-7; 9 bases match TRBD2. The V and J ends lost 5 bases and 5 bases, in that order; junction bases with no gene match: 10. There are 15 residues in the CDR3. Germline V gene data show CDR1 as MNHEY and CDR2 as SMNVEV (reference sequence). The CDR3 spells CASSPIAGVWHEQYF. For the CDR3, the DNA is TGTGCCAGCAGTCCCATAGCGGGAGTCTGGCACGAGCAGTACTTC.

This clonotype was counted only a few times. The V gene is TRBV27, the J gene TRBJ2-2; D possibly corresponds to TRBD1 (5 bases). V shed 3 bases and J shed 5 bases, with 10 bases lying between them. Germline V gene data show CDR1 as MNHEY and CDR2 as SMNVEV (reference sequence). The CDR3 consists of 14 residues. The CDR3 DNA reads as TGTGCCAGCAGTTTCCAGGGAAGGACCGGGGAGCTGTTTTTT. It codes for CASSFQGRTGELFF.

This clonotype was detected many times. V usage is TRBV6-4 and J usage is TRBJ2-1, with 7 bases identical to TRBD1. J was trimmed by 10 bases and V by 6 bases; bases with no gene match: 12. This CDR3 is built from 14 residues. From germline, CDR1 is MRHNA and CDR2 SNTAGT. CDR3 in amino acids: CASSLDTGVDEQFF. The CDR3, as DNA: TGTGCCAGCAGCCTAGACACAGGGGTGGACGAGCAGTTCTTC.

Worth noting for this clonotype: A clone one base away is much larger, so this may be a read error. The chain employs TRBV7-2 and TRBJ2-1, with TRBD2 identical over 8 bases. This CDR3 comprises 16 residues. CDR1 is SGHTA, CDR2 FQGNSA, per germline. With 1 base clipped from V and 6 bases from J, the junction kept 8 bases outside the gene matches. For the CDR3, the DNA is TGTGCCAGCAGCTTAGTCGGGGGGGCTCAGGTCAATGAGCAGTTCTTC. It translates to CASSLVGGAQVNEQFF.

This chain uses TRBV27 with TRBJ1-3; 8 nucleotides match TRBD1. V shed 2 bases, J shed 3 bases, and the junction held 9 bases outside the gene matches. The germline CDR1 and CDR2 sequences are MNHEY and SMNVEV (reference sequence). The CDR3 has 17 residues. The chain's CDR3 is CASSLRKPRGHGNTIYF. DNA of the CDR3: TGTGCCAGCAGTTTAAGGAAGCCCAGGGGGCATGGAAACACCATATATTTT.

This clonotype was found many times. CDR3 amino acids: CASSLAGASDEQFF. The CDR3 region has the DNA TGTGCCAGCAGCTTAGCGGGAGCTTCAGATGAGCAGTTCTTC. This rearrangement joins TRBV7-9 to TRBJ2-1, with D maybe TRBD2 (5 bases). Germline CDR1 and CDR2: SEHNR and FQNEAQ (reference sequence). The CDR3 spans 14 residues. V was shortened by 0 bases and J by 8 bases, with 11 bases between the two germline ends.